There are a few counts of the clone carrying this T cell receptor (beta chain). Its target is not known. This sample stems from a study of PD-1 blockade in classical Hodgkin lymphoma. Time point specified: cycle 4 day 1 (C4D1), after more than five weeks of nivolumab. Each of the patients experienced relapse following autologous stem cell transplantation, and their brentuximab vedotin exposure differed. Under best response, outcomes were complete response, partial response or progressive disease. Measured with immunoSEQ multiplex PCR; TCRdb has only the in-frame clones, and not every one. This sample yields fewer than 25,000 clones, of which 65% to 80% are seen a single time; around 27% belongs to the top ten. Findings and caveats of the study: By C4D1, CD4+ diversity increased significantly, especially in complete responders. Before treatment, complete responders showed about the same diversity as newly diagnosed patients. Diminished baseline TCR diversity has been reported in newly diagnosed patients relative to healthy donors.

The clonotype originates from a human donor with classical Hodgkin lymphoma. Material: peripheral blood mononuclear cells (PBMCs), obtained before the fourth cycle of nivolumab.

CDR3 protein: CASFNRGNSPLHF. As DNA, the CDR3 is TGTGCCAGTTTTAACAGGGGGAATTCACCCCTCCACTTT. The rearrangement uses TRBV6-1 and TRBJ1-6; 8 nucleotides match TRBD1. The CDR3 is 13 residues long. The germline gives CDR1 MNHNS, CDR2 SASEGT. J lost 7 bases, V lost 9 bases, and 5 bases had no gene match.